A selection of T cell receptor beta chains follows, all from one sample in a study of T cell responses to AZD1222 COVID-19 vaccine. Only in-frame clones appear in the TCRdb table, and some are missing; sequencing was by immunoSEQ multiplex PCR. The sample records 95,000 to 110,000 clones, around 91% being singletons. Sequences were derived from peripheral blood, sampled on day 0 of AZD1222 vaccination. Receptors originate from an adult in good health. CDR3s include the opening cysteine and the closing phenylalanine or tryptophan. A D gene is named only where the DNA matches it firmly. The size of a clone is reported for some rows only, either as once, few or many, or as a class for expanded clones.

clone_size cdr3_length d_call j_call v_call cdr3_aa cdr3_nt
. 13 . TRBJ2-7 TRBV10-2 CASSEYREYERYF TGCGCCAGCAGTGAGTACAGGGAGTACGAGCGGTACTTC
. 15 . TRBJ1-3 TRBV3-1/TRBV3-2 CASSQRGDSGNTIYF TGTGCCAGCAGCCAACGGGGAGACTCTGGAAACACCATATATTTT
. 16 TRBD1 TRBJ1-4 TRBV14 CASSQGVQGVGEKLFF TGTGCCAGCAGCCAAGGAGTACAGGGGGTAGGGGAAAAACTGTTTTTT
. 13 . TRBJ1-2 TRBV27 CASSLTGNYGYTF TGTGCCAGCAGTTTAACAGGGAACTATGGCTACACCTTC
. 14 . TRBJ1-2 TRBV7-8 CASSLGDTAYGYTF TGTGCCAGCAGCTTAGGGGACACAGCCTATGGCTACACCTTC
. 18 TRBD2 TRBJ2-3 TRBV6-2/TRBV6-3 CASSGGRQATISTDTQYF TGTGCCAGCAGCGGGGGGAGGCAGGCGACGATTAGCACAGATACGCAGTATTTT
. 14 . TRBJ1-2 TRBV5-1 CASSLLGFSDGYTF TGCGCCAGCAGCTTGCTTGGGTTCTCGGATGGCTACACCTTC
once 14 . TRBJ2-1 TRBV20-1 CSASRGSSYNEQFF TGCAGTGCTAGTCGGGGTAGCTCCTACAATGAGCAGTTCTTC
. 18 TRBD1 TRBJ2-7 TRBV7-3 CASSPMGAGQGASYEQYF TGTGCCAGCAGCCCAATGGGGGCCGGACAGGGGGCCTCCTACGAGCAGTACTTC
. 13 . TRBJ2-5 TRBV30 CAWREGAGETQYF TGTGCCTGGAGGGAAGGGGCCGGAGAGACCCAGTACTTC
once 15 . TRBJ1-6 TRBV9 CASSANSGGSGSLHF TGTGCCAGCAGCGCCAACTCCGGAGGTAGTGGATCCCTCCACTTT
. 13 . TRBJ2-7 TRBV5-1 CATRPWGDYEQYF TGCGCCACCCGCCCGTGGGGGGACTACGAGCAGTACTTC
. 15 TRBD1 TRBJ1-5 TRBV7-9 CASSLGTGPSRAQHF TGTGCCAGCAGCTTAGGGACAGGGCCGAGTAGGGCCCAGCATTTT
. 12 . TRBJ2-3 TRBV12-3/TRBV12-4 CASSFASDTQYF TGTGCCAGCAGTTTTGCTAGTGATACGCAGTATTTT
. 13 . TRBJ1-5 TRBV7-9 CASSGPWSQPQHF TGTGCCAGCAGCGGGCCATGGAGTCAGCCCCAGCATTTT
. 14 . TRBJ2-5 TRBV11-3 CASSQGQPQETQYF TGTGCCAGCAGCCAGGGGCAGCCCCAAGAGACCCAGTACTTC
. 15 . TRBJ1-4 TRBV7-9 CASSLNAVRDEKLFF TGTGCCAGCAGCTTAAATGCCGTGCGGGATGAAAAACTGTTTTTT
. 14 TRBD2 TRBJ2-1 TRBV19 CASSIEGTSFEQFF TGTGCCAGTAGTATAGAGGGGACTAGCTTTGAGCAGTTCTTC
. 14 . TRBJ2-5 TRBV4-1 CASSQEAIQETQYF TGCGCCAGCAGCCAAGAGGCGATCCAAGAGACCCAGTACTTC
. 14 TRBD1 TRBJ1-4 TRBV19 CASSKRGLLEKLFF TGTGCCAGTAGCAAAAGGGGGCTATTGGAAAAACTGTTTTTT
. 12 TRBD1 TRBJ2-5 TRBV19 CARNRGQETQYF TGTGCCAGGAACAGGGGACAAGAGACCCAGTACTTC
. 13 . TRBJ1-5 TRBV25-1 CASSPKGGQPQHF TGTGCCAGCAGTCCAAAGGGAGGTCAGCCCCAGCATTTT
once 18 . TRBJ2-1 TRBV13 CASSLRPPGVSSYNEQFF TGTGCCAGCAGTCTTAGACCCCCGGGTGTGAGCTCCTACAATGAGCAGTTCTTC
. 15 . TRBJ1-4 TRBV4-1 CASSQLGGTNEKLFF TGCGCCAGCAGCCAGCTGGGGGGGACTAATGAAAAACTGTTTTTT
. 14 TRBD1 TRBJ1-2 TRBV6-5 CASSYFRTGYGYTF TGTGCCAGCAGTTACTTCAGGACAGGCTATGGCTACACCTTC
. 14 . TRBJ1-5 TRBV20-1 CSASLSVSNQPQHF TGCAGTGCTAGTTTGTCAGTTAGCAATCAGCCCCAGCATTTT
. 14 . TRBJ1-2 TRBV11-2 CASSLGLYYYGYTF TGTGCCAGCAGCTTAGGTCTTTATTACTATGGCTACACCTTC
. 16 . TRBJ1-6 TRBV4-2 CASSQDHGVPNSPLHF TGTGCCAGCAGCCAAGATCACGGGGTCCCCAATTCACCCCTCCACTTT
. 12 TRBD1 TRBJ1-2 TRBV18 CASSPTGYGYTF TGTGCCAGCTCACCGACAGGGTATGGCTACACCTTC
. 15 . TRBJ1-5 TRBV7-8 CASSLERSGTQPQHF TGTGCCAGCAGCTTAGAGCGGTCAGGCACTCAGCCCCAGCATTTT
. 14 . TRBJ2-7 TRBV3-1/TRBV3-2 CASSQDPSSYEQYF TGTGCCAGCAGCCAAGACCCCAGCTCCTACGAGCAGTACTTC
. 12 . TRBJ2-7 TRBV27 CASTEDGYEQYF TGTGCCAGCACCGAAGACGGATACGAGCAGTACTTC
few 16 TRBD2 TRBJ2-7 TRBV3-1/TRBV3-2 CASSHNPGLGSYEQYF TGTGCCAGCAGCCACAACCCGGGACTAGGATCCTACGAGCAGTACTTC
once 13 . TRBJ2-1 TRBV3-1/TRBV3-2 CASSQVQDNEQFF TGTGCCAGCAGCCAAGTGCAAGACAATGAGCAGTTCTTC
. 11 . TRBJ2-3 TRBV27 CASSLADTQYF TGTGCCAGCAGTTTAGCTGATACGCAGTATTTT
. 15 TRBD1 TRBJ1-6 TRBV4-1 CASSQFGGQNSPLHF TGCGCCAGCAGCCAATTTGGGGGACAGAATTCACCCCTCCACTTT
. 15 TRBD1 TRBJ2-3 TRBV11-2 CASSLVQGAADTQYF TGTGCCAGCAGCTTAGTCCAGGGGGCTGCAGATACGCAGTATTTT
. 14 . TRBJ2-3 TRBV12-1 CASSFSSLAATQYF TGTGCCAGCAGCTTTTCTTCCCTAGCTGCTACGCAGTATTTT
. 13 . TRBJ1-5 TRBV6-5 CASSYLQGQPQHF TGTGCCAGCAGTTATTTACAGGGTCAGCCCCAGCATTTT
. 14 TRBD1 TRBJ1-2 TRBV2 CASSEAGQGYGYTF TGTGCCAGCAGTGAAGCGGGACAGGGCTATGGCTACACCTTC
. 15 . TRBJ2-2 TRBV6-5 CASSYQSSATGELFF TGTGCCAGCAGTTACCAATCTAGTGCCACCGGGGAGCTGTTTTTT
. 15 TRBD1 TRBJ1-5 TRBV7-3 CASSLPLTGLQPQHF TGTGCCAGCAGCTTACCCTTGACAGGGCTTCAGCCCCAGCATTTT
. 11 . TRBJ2-3 TRBV2 CASTSSSTQYF TGTGCCAGCACTTCCTCGAGCACGCAGTATTTT
. 14 . TRBJ1-6 TRBV28 CASRRFTGTRSLHF TGTGCCAGCAGGCGATTCACCGGGACCCGGTCCCTCCACTTT
. 11 . TRBJ1-2 TRBV19 CASSGGYGYTF TGTGCCAGTAGTGGAGGGTATGGCTACACCTTC
. 14 . TRBJ1-2 TRBV7-2 CASSQDSSNYGYTF TGTGCCAGCAGCCAGGACAGTAGTAACTATGGCTACACCTTC